These 21 T cell receptor beta chains were all obtained from the same sample, sequenced in a study of human T cells and chemical hapten exposure. MiXCR, applied by TCRdb to the RACE reads, yields one record per CDR3 protein. Found here are more than 65,000 distinct CDR3 sequences, around 30% of them singletons; the top ten hold about 9%. As to time point: patch test 1, 2 weeks after DPC sensitization. Treatment reported: therapeutic diphenylcyclopropenone sensitization with weekly scalp DPC. Material: whole blood, obtained in connection with sensitization to the hapten diphenylcyclopropenone (DPC). Receptor source: a man in his forties with alopecia areata. Some clones in this sample may be carry-over from other donors' samples.

This clonotype has just a few counts. The rearrangement joins TRBV28 to TRBJ1-6; TRBD1 aligns across 7 bases. CDR1 and CDR2 from the germline V gene are MDHEN and SYDVKM. V shed 4 bases and J 9 bases; nucleotides not matched to a gene: 9. The CDR3 covers 15 residues. The CDR3 loop reads CASSSYTGVVSPLHF. The CDR3 coding sequence is TGTGCCAGCAGTTCCTATACAGGGGTAGTTTCACCCCTCCACTTT.

This clonotype was detected a few times. The chain employs TRBV7-2 and TRBJ1-6, with no clear D. CDR1 is SGHTA and CDR2 is FQGNSA in the germline V gene. CDR3 length equals 16 residues. V lost 3 bases and J lost 8, with 17 bases in between. In DNA form, the CDR3 reads TGTGCCAGCAGCTTGGACCTCACAGTGCCGGATTCACCCCTCCACTTT. Translating it yields CASSLDLTVPDSPLHF.

The rearrangement uses TRBV12-3 or TRBV12-4 and TRBJ1-4; D is unclear. The CDR3 has 15 amino acids. The V gene lost 1 base and the J gene lost 0 bases, with 6 bases spanning the gap. CDR3 bases: TGTGCCAGCAGTTTAGACGCCGCAACTAATGAAAAACTGTTTTTT. Protein: CASSLDAATNEKLFF.

In this sample, this clonotype turned up a few times. The chain employs TRBV7-8 and TRBJ1-1; D unclear. Trimming stripped 1 base from V and 3 bases from J, with 6 bases between. The CDR3 is 13 amino acids. In germline, CDR1 is SGHVS, CDR2 FQNEAQ. The CDR3 loop is CASSLDLDTEAFF. Here the CDR3 DNA reads TGTGCCAGCAGCTTAGATTTAGACACTGAAGCTTTCTTT.

The chain has TRBV5-1 and TRBJ1-2; TRBD1 is a possible D gene (5 bases). Between the trimmed V and J ends, which lost 4 bases and 4 bases, there was a span of 17 bases. Germline V lookup: CDR1 SGHRS, CDR2 YFSETQ. The CDR3 consists of 15 residues. CDR3 nucleotide sequence: TGCGCCAGCAGCCCAATATCGACAGCCCCCTATGGCTACACCTTC. The encoded protein is CASSPISTAPYGYTF.

This chain joins TRBV20-1 and TRBJ1-2; maybe TRBD1 (6 bases). V dropped 4 bases and J dropped 8 bases, with 20 bases sitting between them. There are 14 residues in the CDR3. Germline V CDR1 and CDR2: DFQATT, SNEGSKA (reference sequence). This CDR3 is CSATFKAPGEGYTF. CDR3 coding DNA: TGCAGTGCTACCTTTAAGGCCCCAGGGGAAGGCTACACCTTC.

The rearrangement links TRBV4-3 to TRBJ1-2; TRBD1 matches at 9 bases. The CDR3 is 15 amino acids. V trimming: 0 bases; J trimming: 3 bases; junction bases outside the gene matches: 2. Germline V lookup: CDR1 LGHNA, CDR2 YSLEER. DNA for the CDR3: TGCGCCAGCAGCCAAGATAACAGGGGGCACTATGGCTACACCTTC. Translating it yields CASSQDNRGHYGYTF.

A few counts support this clonotype. J is TRBJ1-2 and V is TRBV3-1; TRBD1 is a possible D gene (6 bases). V was cut by 0 bases and J by 4 bases, with 18 bases left in between. The CDR3 spans 17 residues. Germline values: CDR1 LGHDT, CDR2 YNNKEL (reference sequence). The chain's CDR3 is CASSQDSVRGGSYGYTF. As DNA, the CDR3 is TGTGCCAGCAGCCAAGATTCCGTCAGGGGAGGTTCCTATGGCTACACCTTC.

This clonotype has just a few counts. The chain couples TRBV28 to TRBJ1-1, with TRBD1 matching over 7 bases. Germline CDR1 is MDHEN and CDR2 is SYDVKM. V was pared by 4 bases and J by 0 bases, with 8 bases of the junction left unmatched. The CDR3 has 16 amino acids. Here the CDR3 DNA reads TGTGCCAGCAGTTCCCCGAGGGGGCTGATGAACACTGAAGCTTTCTTT. Its protein is CASSSPRGLMNTEAFF.

This chain joins TRBV4-1 and TRBJ2-1; 10 bases map to TRBD2. Germline V CDR1 and CDR2: MGHRA, YSYEKL. The V gene end was trimmed by 2 bases and the J gene end by 4 bases; junction bases not matched to a gene: 8. CDR3 size: 17 residues. The CDR3 sequence is CASSQTQREGIYNEQFF. The CDR3 nucleotides read TGCGCCAGCAGCCAAACTCAGCGGGAGGGGATATACAATGAGCAGTTCTTC.

In DNA, the CDR3 is TGTGCCAGCAGTGCCCCGGGGCTCTTGACAGATACGCAGTATTTT. Translating gives CASSAPGLLTDTQYF. V gene TRBV6-2 or TRBV6-3 combines with J gene TRBJ2-3; D may correspond to TRBD1 or TRBD2 (5 bases each). V was shortened by 5 bases and J by 3 bases, with 15 bases between the two germline ends. The CDR3 extends over 15 amino acids. Germline V lookup: CDR1 MNHEY, CDR2 SVGEGT.

The rearrangement links TRBV4-2 to TRBJ2-5; 9 bases map to TRBD1. CDR1 and CDR2 (germline): LGHNA, YNFKEQ. With V trimmed by 1 base and J by 6 bases, 9 bases remained unmatched. This CDR3 is 16 amino acids long. The CDR3: CASSQVVTGGEKTQYF. The CDR3 bases are TGTGCCAGCAGCCAAGTTGTAACAGGGGGCGAAAAGACCCAGTACTTC.

V and J are TRBV20-1 and TRBJ1-1; the D gene is possibly TRBD1 (5 bases). V lost 6 bases and J lost 6, with 17 bases in between. CDR1 and CDR2 from the germline V gene are DFQATT and SNEGSKA (reference sequence). CDR3 size: 13 residues. CDR3 loop: CSASGHPVAEAFF. CDR3 nucleotide sequence: TGCAGTGCCTCCGGACACCCGGTTGCTGAAGCTTTCTTT.

The rearrangement joins TRBV27 to TRBJ2-3; a possible D gene is TRBD2 (6 bases). Deletions cut 7 bases from V and 1 base from J, with 9 bases between. This CDR3 region has 13 residues. Germline loops: CDR1 MNHEY, CDR2 SMNVEV (reference sequence). CDR3 loop: CASKEGGTDTQYF. DNA of the CDR3: TGTGCCAGCAAGGAGGGAGGCACAGATACGCAGTATTTT.

In its sample, this clonotype was seen a few times. J is TRBJ2-7 and V is TRBV10-3; 8 bases are shared with TRBD1. Per germline, CDR1 ENHRY and CDR2 SYGVKD. The trim removed 10 bases at V and 5 bases at J, leaving 13 bases unmatched. The CDR3 contains 14 residues. The CDR3 DNA sequence: TGTGCCACCGGGACAGGAACCTATCTCGACGAGCAGTACTTC. Translating it yields CATGTGTYLDEQYF.

This clonotype was detected a few times. This chain links TRBV27 with TRBJ1-2; D unclear. This CDR3 is 13 amino acids long. Germline V gives CDR1 MNHEY, CDR2 SMNVEV (reference sequence). Trimming took off 3 bases at V and 2 bases at J, with 7 bases between the two ends. This CDR3 reads CASSFWSNYGYTF. CDR3 in DNA: TGTGCCAGCAGTTTCTGGTCAAACTATGGCTACACCTTC.

This clonotype was recorded a few times. This sequence joins TRBV5-6 and TRBJ1-2; a weak D match, TRBD1 (6 bases). Germline V gene lookup returns CDR1 SGHDT and CDR2 YYEEEE. The V and J ends lost 3 bases and 11 bases respectively, with 11 bases between them. This CDR3 has 11 residues. CDR3 loop: CASSWGHSYTF. The CDR3 DNA follows: TGTGCCAGCAGCTGGGGACACTCTTACACCTTC.

The chain is built from TRBV2 and TRBJ2-1; 8 nucleotides agree with TRBD2. J lost 7 bases, V lost 9 bases, and 8 bases had no gene match. Per the germline V gene, CDR1 is SNHLY and CDR2 is FYNNEI. The CDR3 extends over 13 amino acids. CDR3 residues: CASSSGKGNEQFF. The CDR3 DNA reads as TGTGCCAGTAGTAGCGGGAAGGGGAATGAGCAGTTCTTC. The full variable domain, rest sourced from reference TRBV2 and TRBJ2-1, is EPEVTQTPSHQVTQMGQEVILRCVPISNHLYFYWYRQILGQKVEFLVSFYNNEISEKSEIFDDQFSVERPDGSNFTLKIRSTKLEDSAMYFCASSSGKGNEQFFGPGTRLTVL.

The chain uses TRBV6-5 and TRBJ1-4; D is possibly TRBD1 (6 bases). Trimming shortened V by 5 bases and J by 3 bases, and 13 bases separated the two germline ends. This CDR3 has 15 residues. Germline CDR1 reads MNHEY; CDR2 reads SVGAGI. This CDR3 is CASSPTGLANEKLFF. CDR3 nucleotide sequence: TGTGCCAGCAGTCCAACAGGGCTGGCTAATGAAAAACTGTTTTTT.

This chain uses TRBV7-9 with TRBJ1-3, with D possibly TRBD1 on 6 matching bases. From germline, CDR1 is SEHNR and CDR2 FQNEAQ (reference sequence). V lost 7 bases and J lost 2, with 15 bases in between. CDR3 length: 15 amino acids. This chain's CDR3 is CASTSGAWAGNTIYF. For the CDR3, the DNA is TGTGCCAGCACCTCGGGGGCCTGGGCTGGAAACACCATATATTTT.

This clonotype was seen a handful of times. The genes are TRBV11-2 and TRBJ2-5, with TRBD2 matching 7 bases. The V segment lost 2 bases and the J segment 1 base; nucleotides outside the gene matches: 4. Looked up from germline, CDR1 is SGHAT and CDR2 is FQNNGV. The CDR3 spans 15 residues. CDR3 sequence (DNA): TGTGCCAGCAGCTTAAGCGGGAACCCCCAAGAGACCCAGTACTTC. The encoded protein is CASSLSGNPQETQYF.